This T cell receptor (beta chain) is drawn from a study of T cells after yellow fever vaccination. In TCRdb, the 5' RACE reads were re-called with MiXCR into one record per CDR3 protein. The table includes a few hundred thousand distinct CDR3 sequences, roughly 7% detected once. Study-wide points: The study noted that FACS-sorted repertoires could contain abundant clonotypes contaminating from the bulk population.

In the case of this clonotype: Its target is unknown.

From germline, CDR1 is MNHEY and CDR2 SVGEGT. Trimming took 7 bases from V and 5 from J, leaving 11 bases between them. The CDR3 is 12 residues long. Here the sequenced sample was PBMCs, taken approximately 47 days after the first yellow fever vaccination. The chain joins TRBV6-2 or TRBV6-3 to TRBJ2-5; maybe TRBD1 (5 bases). The clonotype comes from a man between 18 and 35 years old who received the YFV17D yellow fever vaccine. CDR3 protein: CASTDSLETQYF. In DNA form, the CDR3 reads TGTGCCAGCACCGACAGCCTCGAGACCCAGTACTTC.